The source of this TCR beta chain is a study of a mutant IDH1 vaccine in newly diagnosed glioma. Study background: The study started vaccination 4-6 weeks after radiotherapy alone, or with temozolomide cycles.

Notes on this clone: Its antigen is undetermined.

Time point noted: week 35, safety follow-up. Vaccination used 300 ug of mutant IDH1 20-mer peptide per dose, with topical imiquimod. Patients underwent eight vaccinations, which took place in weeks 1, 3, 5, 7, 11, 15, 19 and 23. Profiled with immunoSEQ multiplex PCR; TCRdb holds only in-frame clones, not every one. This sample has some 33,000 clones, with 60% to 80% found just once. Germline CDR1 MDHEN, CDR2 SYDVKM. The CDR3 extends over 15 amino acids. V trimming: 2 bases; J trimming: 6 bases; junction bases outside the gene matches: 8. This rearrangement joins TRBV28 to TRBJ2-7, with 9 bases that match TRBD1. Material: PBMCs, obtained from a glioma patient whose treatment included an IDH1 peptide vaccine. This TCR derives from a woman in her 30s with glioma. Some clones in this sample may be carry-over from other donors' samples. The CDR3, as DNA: TGTGCCAGCAGTTTAGTAGGGGACAGGGTGAGCGAGCAGTACTTC. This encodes CASSLVGDRVSEQYF.